Presented here are 27 T cell receptor beta chains from one specimen sequenced in a study of blood T cell repertoires in COVID-19. TCRdb keeps only in-frame clones here, not all; method: immunoSEQ multiplex PCR. The table shows around 310,000 clones, with about nine tenths occurring only once. Sequencing was performed on PBMCs or T cells enriched from blood (not recorded which). These TCRs come from a woman in her 40s who had recovered from COVID-19.

The V call is TRBV7-6, the J call TRBJ1-4; 9 nucleotides line up with TRBD1. Germline V gene data show CDR1 as SGHVS and CDR2 as FNYEAQ. This CDR3 contains 16 residues. The V gene end was trimmed by 1 base and the J gene end by 4 bases; junction bases not matched to a gene: 4. This CDR3 is CASSLETGGGNEKLFF. DNA of the CDR3: TGTGCCAGCAGCTTAGAGACAGGGGGTGGTAATGAAAAACTGTTTTTT. Together with reference TRBV7-6 and TRBJ1-4, the CDR3 gives the full variable domain: GAGVSQSPRYKVTKRGQDVALRCDPISGHVSLYWYRQALGQGPEFLTYFNYEAQQDKSGLPNDRFSAERPEGSISTLTIQRTEQRDSAMYRCASSLETGGGNEKLFFGSGTQLSVL.

This chain connects TRBV30 to TRBJ2-7; D is possibly TRBD2 (5 bases). The length of the CDR3 is 13 residues. V lost 0 bases and J lost 6, with 12 bases in between. Germline V gene data show CDR1 as GTSNPN and CDR2 as SVGIG (reference sequence). In DNA, the CDR3 is TGTGCCTGGAGTGTTCAGGAGGTAACCGAGCAGTACTTC. It codes for CAWSVQEVTEQYF.

Notes on this clone: Other DNA sequences in this sample translate to the same CDR3. The chain recombines TRBV5-1 with TRBJ2-3; D unresolved. CDR3 size: 13 residues. The germline V and J ends were trimmed by 2 bases and 1 base, with 5 bases remaining between them. Germline loops: CDR1 SGHRS, CDR2 YFSETQ. The CDR3 here is CASSFSGTDTQYF. The CDR3 nucleotides read TGCGCCAGCAGCTTCTCTGGCACAGATACGCAGTATTTT.

The V call is TRBV24-1, the J call TRBJ2-3; tentative D call: TRBD1 (6 bases). V lost 5 bases and J 1 base, leaving 12 bases between the germline ends. Germline V gene lookup returns CDR1 KGHDR and CDR2 SFDVKD. The CDR3 has 15 amino acids. CDR3 protein: CATSGRAGGTDTQYF. For the CDR3, the DNA is TGTGCCACCAGTGGAAGGGCAGGGGGCACAGATACGCAGTATTTT.

This clone was recorded once. This sequence joins TRBV5-4 and TRBJ2-5; a weak D match, TRBD2 (5 bases). Trimming removed 6 bases from V and 5 bases from J, with 20 bases in between. Germline CDR1 SGHNT, CDR2 YYREEE (reference sequence). The CDR3 covers 15 residues. Here the CDR3 DNA reads TGTGCCAGCACCCCCGGCGGGCCCTTCGGGGAGACCCAGTACTTC. Translating it yields CASTPGGPFGETQYF.

V usage is TRBV19 and J usage is TRBJ1-1; D remains unclear. The length of the CDR3 is 14 residues. CDR1 and CDR2 from the germline V gene are LNHDA and SQIVND (reference sequence). With 5 bases removed from V and 2 bases from J, the gap between germline ends came to 12 bases. The CDR3 coding sequence is TGTGCCAGTAGTCCAACGGTCTTAAACACTGAAGCTTTCTTT. It yields the protein CASSPTVLNTEAFF.

The rearrangement uses TRBV3-1 (or the pseudogene TRBV3-2) and TRBJ2-7; TRBD2 agrees at 7 bases. Germline V gives CDR1 LGHDT, CDR2 YNNKEL (reference sequence). Losses at the gene ends were 2 bases for V and 6 bases for J; bases not matched to a gene: 7. CDR3 length equals 14 residues. CDR3 sequence: CASSQLTGGVEQYF. CDR3 nucleotides: TGTGCCAGCAGCCAACTTACGGGGGGAGTCGAGCAGTACTTC.

The V gene is TRBV7-2, the J gene TRBJ2-3, with 7 bases lining up with TRBD2. The germline V gene encodes CDR1 SGHTA and CDR2 FQGNSA. Trimming cost V 2 bases and J 1 base; bases outside gene matches: 3. The CDR3 consists of 15 residues. The CDR3 is CASSLRSGGTDTQYF. The CDR3 coding sequence is TGTGCCAGCAGCTTAAGGAGCGGGGGCACAGATACGCAGTATTTT.

The chain joins TRBV11-3 to TRBJ2-5, with 9 bases fitting TRBD2. Trimming took 4 bases from V and 4 from J; bases not matched to a gene: 4. The germline V gene encodes CDR1 SGHNT and CDR2 YENEEA. The CDR3 totals 14 residues. This CDR3 is CASSSLAGSETQYF. CDR3 DNA sequence: TGTGCCAGCAGCTCTCTAGCGGGATCAGAGACCCAGTACTTC.

The V gene is TRBV27, the J gene TRBJ2-3; a weak D match, TRBD2 (6 bases). Germline CDR1 MNHEY, CDR2 SMNVEV (reference sequence). The CDR3 sequence is 15 residues long. V lost 2 bases and J lost 2, with 11 bases in between. For the CDR3, the DNA is TGTGCCAGCAGTTTAGGAGGGCCTTTCACAGATACGCAGTATTTT. It translates to CASSLGGPFTDTQYF.

The chain carries TRBV28 and TRBJ2-7; TRBD1 is a possible D gene (7 bases). CDR1 MDHEN and CDR2 SYDVKM come from the germline V gene. This CDR3 comprises 14 residues. V was cut by 5 bases and J by 2 bases, with 13 bases left in between. In nucleotides, the CDR3 is TGTGCCAGCAGTCCCCCAGGGGGGCCCTACGAGCAGTACTTC. It is translated as CASSPPGGPYEQYF.

The V gene is TRBV29-1, the J gene TRBJ2-2; tentative D call: TRBD1 (6 bases). The CDR3 consists of 12 residues. Germline CDR1 is SQVTM and CDR2 is ANQGSEA. Trimming removed 4 bases from V and 7 bases from J, with 10 bases in between. CDR3 sequence: CSVVQGNGELFF. The CDR3 DNA follows: TGCAGCGTTGTTCAGGGGAACGGGGAGCTGTTTTTT.

A few counts support this clone. The chain has TRBV30 and TRBJ1-1, with D perhaps matching TRBD1 (6 bases). Trimming shortened V by 2 bases and J by 7 bases, and 11 bases separated the two germline ends. This CDR3 has 12 residues. The germline V gene encodes CDR1 GTSNPN and CDR2 SVGIG (reference sequence). Here the CDR3 reads CAWSPRGIEAFF. In nucleotides, the CDR3 is TGTGCCTGGAGTCCCAGGGGAATTGAAGCTTTCTTT.

This chain joins TRBV19 and TRBJ1-1, with TRBD1 as a possible D gene (6 bases). The CDR3 length is 18 residues. Deletions cut 5 bases from V and 1 base from J, with 23 bases between. Germline V lookup: CDR1 LNHDA, CDR2 SQIVND (reference sequence). The CDR3 loop is CASSYREWGQGRNTEAFF. CDR3 sequence (DNA): TGTGCCAGTAGTTATAGGGAATGGGGGCAGGGACGGAACACTGAAGCTTTCTTT.

The rearrangement links TRBV18 to TRBJ2-3; D is unresolved. Germline V gene sequence: CDR1 KGHSH, CDR2 LQKENI. V lost 4 bases and J 5 bases, leaving 10 bases between the germline ends. This CDR3 comprises 13 residues. The CDR3 reads CASSLNKLDTQYF. The CDR3 DNA sequence: TGTGCCAGCTCACTAAACAAGTTAGATACGCAGTATTTT.

V is TRBV7-3 and J is TRBJ2-1, with 8 bases fitting TRBD1. The CDR3 is made up of 16 amino acids. After removal of 2 bases from V and 3 bases from J, the junction contained 6 bases not matched to a gene. Germline V CDR1 and CDR2: SGHTA, FQGTGA. In nucleotides, the CDR3 is TGTGCCAGCAGCTTAGTCCCGGGACAGGTCTACAATGAGCAGTTCTTC. As protein: CASSLVPGQVYNEQFF.

This clone was detected once. CDR3 DNA sequence: TGCGCCAGCAGCCCCCGAACTAGTCTGGGCGGCAATGAGCAGTTCTTC. This translates into CASSPRTSLGGNEQFF. The V call is TRBV5-1, the J call TRBJ2-1; TRBD2 is a possible D gene (5 bases). The CDR3 loop spans 16 amino acids. Germline-derived CDR1 and CDR2 are SGHRS and YFSETQ. V was shortened by 4 bases and J by 6 bases, with 20 bases between the two germline ends. The full variable domain, completed using reference TRBV5-1 and TRBJ2-1, is KAGVTQTPRYLIKTRGQQVTLSCSPISGHRSVSWYQQTPGQGLQFLFEYFSETQRNKGNFPGRFSGRQFSNSRSEMNVSTLELGDSALYLCASSPRTSLGGNEQFFGPGTRLTVL.

CDR3 loop: CASAAGGKNTGELFF. DNA for the CDR3: TGTGCCAGCGCGGCCGGGGGGAAGAACACCGGGGAGCTGTTTTTT. V usage is TRBV28 and J usage is TRBJ2-2, with TRBD2 matching over 7 bases. The germline CDR1 and CDR2 sequences are MDHEN and SYDVKM. J gave up 1 base and V 8 bases, and 7 bases lay outside the gene matches. There are 15 residues in the CDR3.

The gene calls are TRBV3-1 (or the pseudogene TRBV3-2) and TRBJ2-5; D perhaps matches TRBD2 (5 bases). Deletions cut 3 bases from V and 5 bases from J, with 19 bases between. The CDR3 runs to 16 residues. CDR1 and CDR2 from the germline V gene are LGHDT and YNNKEL (reference sequence). DNA for the CDR3: TGTGCCAGCAGCCACGGCAGTTGGACTGGATGGGAGACCCAGTACTTC. The encoded protein is CASSHGSWTGWETQYF.

This chain links TRBV7-9 with TRBJ1-4, with D possibly matching TRBD1 (6 bases). Germline CDR1 is SEHNR and CDR2 is FQNEAQ (reference sequence). CDR3 length equals 15 residues. With 2 bases removed from V and 3 bases from J, the gap between germline ends came to 10 bases. The CDR3 nucleotides read TGTGCCAGCAGCTTAATAGGGGGGGCTAATGAAAAACTGTTTTTT. Translation: CASSLIGGANEKLFF.

The gene calls are TRBV6-2 or TRBV6-3 and TRBJ1-5, with 8 bases identical to TRBD1. Germline loops: CDR1 MNHEY, CDR2 SVGEGT. J was trimmed by 6 bases and V by 5 bases; bases with no gene match: 3. The CDR3 runs to 13 residues. The CDR3 DNA reads as TGTGCCAGCAGTGGGACAGGTAGTCAGCCCCAGCATTTT. Translated: CASSGTGSQPQHF.

The genes are TRBV7-8 and TRBJ2-1; TRBD2 agrees at 11 bases. Germline V gene lookup returns CDR1 SGHVS and CDR2 FQNEAQ. CDR3 length equals 15 residues. V shed 5 bases, J shed 4 bases, and the junction held 4 bases outside the gene matches. This chain's CDR3 is CASSTGTSGYNEQFF. Written as DNA, the CDR3 is TGTGCCAGCAGCACCGGGACTAGCGGATACAATGAGCAGTTCTTC.

The CDR3: CASSDFGLSNQPQHF. CDR3 coding DNA: TGTGCCAGCAGTGATTTCGGACTGAGCAATCAGCCCCAGCATTTT. The chain couples TRBV2 to TRBJ1-5; D unresolved. CDR3 length: 15 amino acids. Germline V gene lookup returns CDR1 SNHLY and CDR2 FYNNEI. V lost 3 bases and J 1 base, leaving 10 bases between the germline ends.

The chain links TRBV7-8 to TRBJ2-7; a weak D match, TRBD1 (5 bases). Germline CDR1 is SGHVS and CDR2 is FQNEAQ. The CDR3 has 13 amino acids. The ends were cut back, 2 bases at V and 8 bases at J, with 13 bases in the middle. DNA for the CDR3: TGTGCCAGCAGCTTAAAACAGGTGGACCAGCAGTACTTC. It is translated as CASSLKQVDQQYF.

The chain uses TRBV11-2 and TRBJ1-4, with 10 bases aligning to TRBD1. Germline V lookup: CDR1 SGHAT, CDR2 FQNNGV. The ends lost 2 bases at V and 7 bases at J; junction bases unmatched: 1. The CDR3 spans 14 residues. The CDR3 loop reads CASSLRDRGEKLFF. The CDR3 DNA sequence: TGTGCCAGCAGCTTAAGGGACAGGGGTGAAAAACTGTTTTTT.

This clone was seen a few times. The chain carries TRBV7-2 and TRBJ1-2; the D gene is possibly TRBD1 (6 bases). This CDR3 has 14 residues. Germline V gives CDR1 SGHTA, CDR2 FQGNSA. The V and J ends lost 5 bases and 4 bases respectively, with 14 bases between them. The CDR3 region has the DNA TGTGCCAGCAGCCCCGTTAGGGGGTCCTATGGCTACACCTTC. This gives the protein CASSPVRGSYGYTF.

This chain joins TRBV18 and TRBJ2-2; 10 bases map to TRBD1. CDR1 is KGHSH, CDR2 LQKENI, per germline. The CDR3 covers 16 residues. V trimming: 3 bases; J trimming: 4 bases; junction bases outside the gene matches: 5. The CDR3 nucleotides read TGTGCCAGCTCACCTGGACAGGGGGGCCTCACCGGGGAGCTGTTTTTT. Its protein is CASSPGQGGLTGELFF.